This T cell receptor (beta chain) derives from a study of CD8+CD57+ T cells in acquired aplastic anemia. Genomic DNA was employed as the template in profiling TCR beta VDJ and CDR3. TCRdb reprocessed the reads with MiXCR, giving one entry per CDR3 protein. The data show 180,000 or so distinct CDR3 sequences, under 55% seen once. The CDR3 totals 16 residues. Germline CDR1 and CDR2: SGHAT and FQNNGV. As regards this clonotype: Its ends do not fully match the called genes, so a read error is possible.

This TCR derives from a human donor in good health. The chain combines TRBV11-2 with TRBJ2-7; 7 bases match TRBD1. Sequencing input: sorted CD4+, CD8+, or CD8+CD57+ T cells (not recorded which) from PBMCs. The CDR3: CASGLGSAGGTYERYF. In DNA form, the CDR3 reads TGTGCCAGCGGCTTAGGGTCGGCAGGGGGTACCTACGAGCGGTACTTC.